The clone carrying this T cell receptor beta chain was seen just once. The antigen is unknown. TCRdb's table, derived via immunoSEQ multiplex PCR, lists solely in-frame clones and lacks some. The sample carries tens of thousands of clones, 80% recorded once. After removal of 6 bases from V and 3 bases from J, the junction contained 2 bases not matched to a gene. The CDR3 is 13 residues long. Germline lookup yields CDR1 LNHDA and CDR2 SQIVND (reference sequence). This specimen belongs to a study of radiation and T cells in renal cell carcinoma. Study-level information: Nephrectomy followed 15 Gy stereotactic body radiation by 4 weeks. Points from the study as a whole: Top tumor clonotypes rose in blood 2 weeks post-radiation, then contracted. Pretreatment tumor biopsies were lacking, so baseline clonotypes are unknown.

As to time point: blood 2 weeks post-SBRT. The sample's treatment: 15 Gy SBRT to primary tumor, nephrectomy 4 weeks later. Serial blood draws occurred at baseline and 2 and 4 weeks post-SBRT. This TCR came from a woman aged 65 to 85 with renal cell carcinoma. Sequencing was performed on blood, taken from a patient whose treatment included radiotherapy and nephrectomy. The gene calls are TRBV19 and TRBJ1-1; 9 nucleotides match TRBD1. CDR3 loop: CASSRQGDTEAFF. In DNA form, the CDR3 reads TGTGCCAGTAGCCGACAGGGGGACACTGAAGCTTTCTTT.